A single sample is the source of the 20 T cell receptor beta chains below, sequenced in a study of early T cells in non-severe SARS-CoV-2 infection (dated by TCRdb to 2020 to 2022). Library method: 5' RACE. TCRdb shows the sequencer as NextSeq 500. The public sequencing data were trimmed at Q25 with fastp and processed into clonotypes with MiXCR by TCRdb, which kept only in-frame beta chains. Every CDR3 protein is listed once, alongside the most common genes and DNA of its rows. The table for this sample lists roughly 53,000 distinct CDR3 sequences; about 10% of them were counted only once. The ten largest clonotypes hold around 4.3% of the sample. The sequencing input was whole blood. The receptors were gathered from an adult who was a healthcare worker with PCR-confirmed SARS-CoV-2 infection or an uninfected control (not recorded which).

This clonotype was recorded many times. The CDR3 region is CASSLRPGYF. The CDR3 DNA follows: TGCGCCAGCAGCCTCCGACCGGGGTACTTC. The chain is built from TRBV4-1 and TRBJ2-4; no reliable D call. The CDR3 runs 10 residues. Looked up from germline, CDR1 is MGHRA and CDR2 is YSYEKL. V dropped 4 bases and J dropped 15 bases, with 10 bases sitting between them.

CDR3 sequence: CASSRSTDTQYF. In nucleotides, the CDR3 is TGTGCCAGCAGCCGGAGCACAGATACGCAGTATTTT. V is TRBV7-2 and J is TRBJ2-3, with no clear D. V lost 5 bases and J lost 0, with 3 bases in between. The CDR3 contains 12 residues. The germline gives CDR1 SGHTA, CDR2 FQGNSA. The full variable domain, completed using reference TRBV7-2 and TRBJ2-3, is GAGVSQSPSNKVTEKGKDVELRCDPISGHTALYWYRQSLGQGLEFLIYFQGNSAPDKSGLPSDRFSAERTGGSVSTLTIQRTQQEDSAVYLCASSRSTDTQYFGPGTRLTVL.

This clonotype occurred a few times. V and J are TRBV7-9 and TRBJ1-3; 7 bases line up with TRBD1. The CDR3 length is 17 residues. V lost 3 bases, J lost 0 bases, and 8 bases stayed unmatched. Germline CDR1 SEHNR, CDR2 FQNEAQ (reference sequence). CDR3 nucleotides: TGTGCCAGCAGCTTTGACAGGGCAGTTTTCTCTGGAAACACCATATATTTT. It encodes CASSFDRAVFSGNTIYF.

This clonotype occurred many times. This chain links TRBV21-1 with TRBJ1-1. TRBV21-1 is a recognized pseudogene. The CDR3 has 15 amino acids. CDR3 sequence: CASSKVRVGGTEAFF. As DNA, the CDR3 is TGTGCCAGCAGCAAAGTACGAGTGGGTGGCACTGAAGCTTTCTTT.

This CDR3 reads CASGSGADTQYF. CDR3 coding DNA: TGTGCCAGCGGGTCAGGGGCAGATACGCAGTATTTT. The chain is built from TRBV9 and TRBJ2-3, with a tentative D call TRBD1 (6 bases). V was cut by 7 bases and J by 4 bases, with 10 bases left in between. The germline V gene encodes CDR1 SGDLS and CDR2 YYNGEE. This CDR3 has 12 residues.

The rearrangement links TRBV12-3 or TRBV12-4 to TRBJ1-5; TRBD1 matches at 7 bases. With V trimmed by 5 bases and J by 3 bases, 7 bases remained unmatched. The CDR3 is 15 residues long. CDR3 protein: CASSVRGQVNQPQHF. In nucleotides, the CDR3 is TGTGCCAGCAGTGTAAGAGGACAGGTCAATCAGCCCCAGCATTTT.

This clonotype has just a few counts. The chain employs TRBV7-2 and TRBJ2-7; 14 nucleotides match TRBD2. V was pared by 4 bases and J by 3 bases, with 8 bases of the junction left unmatched. CDR3 size: 17 residues. Germline CDR1 and CDR2: SGHTA and FQGNSA. The CDR3 reads CASSSVGTSGSNYEQYF. Written as DNA, the CDR3 is TGTGCCAGCAGCTCGGTAGGGACTAGCGGGAGTAACTACGAGCAGTACTTC.

The sample holds many counts of this clonotype. The rearrangement links TRBV5-1 to TRBJ1-4, with unresolved D. Germline CDR1 and CDR2: SGHRS and YFSETQ. There are 15 residues in the CDR3. The ends were cut back, 4 bases at V and 8 bases at J, with 18 bases in the middle. CDR3 sequence: CASSPGSLREEKLFF. The CDR3 nucleotides read TGCGCCAGCAGCCCCGGCTCCCTAAGGGAAGAAAAACTGTTTTTT. The variable domain in full, with the rest retrieved from reference TRBV5-1 and TRBJ1-4, is KAGVTQTPRYLIKTRGQQVTLSCSPISGHRSVSWYQQTPGQGLQFLFEYFSETQRNKGNFPGRFSGRQFSNSRSEMNVSTLELGDSALYLCASSPGSLREEKLFFGSGTQLSVL.

In this sample, this clonotype turned up a few times. The junction differs from germline at one of its ends, possibly a read error. The gene calls are TRBV18 and TRBJ1-1; 7 nucleotides line up with TRBD1. The CDR3 has 17 amino acids. Germline assignment: CDR1 KGHSH and CDR2 LQKENI. This CDR3 reads CASSSPRTGLMNTEAFF. The CDR3 coding sequence is TGTGCCAGCTCATCACCAAGGACAGGACTGATGAACACTGAAGCTTTCTTT.

This clonotype appeared many times. This rearrangement joins TRBV5-5 to TRBJ2-3; TRBD1 might be the D (6 bases). The CDR3 is 15 residues long. V was clipped by 4 bases and J by 1 base, with 13 bases between them. The germline gives CDR1 SGHKS, CDR2 YYEKEE (reference sequence). CDR3 DNA: TGTGCCAGCAGCAGCCTGCGACAGGGCACAGATACGCAGTATTTT. Translating it yields CASSSLRQGTDTQYF.

V is TRBV7-8 and J is TRBJ1-6; D remains ambiguous. Germline V gives CDR1 SGHVS, CDR2 FQNEAQ. Trimming pared 1 base from V and 10 bases from J, leaving 5 bases between. This CDR3 region has 12 residues. In DNA form, the CDR3 reads TGTGCCAGCAGCTTAGTGGCGTCACCCCTCCACTTT. Encoded protein: CASSLVASPLHF.

V gene TRBV20-1 combines with J gene TRBJ2-2; D not resolved. This CDR3 has 13 amino acids. V was trimmed by 1 base and J by 6 bases, leaving 9 bases between them. Germline CDR1 DFQATT, CDR2 SNEGSKA (reference sequence). The CDR3 sequence: CSARGTAPGELFF. The CDR3 coding sequence is TGCAGTGCTAGAGGGACGGCCCCCGGGGAGCTGTTTTTT.

This clonotype was recorded many times. The chain recombines TRBV29-1 with TRBJ2-2; maybe TRBD2 (6 bases). Germline CDR1 reads SQVTM; CDR2 reads ANQGSEA. The V and J ends lost 6 bases and 7 bases respectively, with 12 bases between them. The CDR3 extends over 12 amino acids. CDR3: CSVAPGVGELFF. In DNA, the CDR3 is TGCAGCGTCGCGCCGGGGGTCGGGGAGCTGTTTTTT.

This clonotype was seen repeatedly, ten times or more. V gene TRBV29-1 combines with J gene TRBJ2-3, with D possibly matching TRBD2 (6 bases). The CDR3 contains 12 residues. The V gene's germline CDR1 is SQVTM and CDR2 ANQGSEA. The V end was cut by 8 bases, the J end by 2 bases, with 11 bases between. In DNA form, the CDR3 reads TGCAGCCATCGGGGGTTCACAGATACGCAGTATTTT. It specifies CSHRGFTDTQYF.

A few counts support this clonotype. The CDR3 DNA sequence: TGTGCCAGCAGCCCCTTACGAATGGGGTACGAGCAGTACTTC. This encodes CASSPLRMGYEQYF. V usage is TRBV7-8 and J usage is TRBJ2-7, with D uncertain. Per germline, CDR1 SGHVS and CDR2 FQNEAQ. Trimming stripped 5 bases from V and 4 bases from J, with 15 bases between. This CDR3 comprises 14 residues. The full variable domain, its missing parts supplied by reference TRBV7-8 and TRBJ2-7, is GAGVSQSPRYKVAKRGQDVALRCDPISGHVSLFWYQQALGQGPEFLTYFQNEAQLDKSGLPSDRFFAERPEGSVSTLKIQRTQQEDSAVYLCASSPLRMGYEQYFGPGTRLTVT.

This clonotype has a count of ten or more. The genes are TRBV28 and TRBJ2-1; D gene ambiguous. The germline V gene has CDR1 MDHEN and CDR2 SYDVKM. Trimming removed 5 bases from V and 5 bases from J, with 13 bases in between. This CDR3 spans 14 amino acids. The CDR3 loop reads CASSLSGLDNEQFF. The CDR3 DNA reads TGTGCCAGCAGTCTAAGTGGGTTGGACAATGAGCAGTTCTTC.

The genes are TRBV24-1 and TRBJ1-5; unclear D gene. Trimming cost V 4 bases and J 3 bases, with 9 bases left between them. Germline CDR1 is KGHDR and CDR2 is SFDVKD. The CDR3 covers 14 residues. CDR3 protein: CATSDRGFNQPQHF. Written as DNA, the CDR3 is TGTGCCACCAGTGACCGCGGCTTCAATCAGCCCCAGCATTTT.

About this clonotype itself: It may be a read error: a sequence one base away is much more abundant. The gene calls are TRBV7-8 and TRBJ1-4; possible D gene TRBD1, 6 bases. CDR3 length equals 13 residues. The V gene's germline CDR1 is SGHVS and CDR2 FQNEAQ. The CDR3 here is CASSGGTNEKLLF. CDR3 in DNA: TGTGCCAGCAGCGGGGGCACTAATGAAAAACTGTTATTT.

The genes are TRBV9 and TRBJ1-2, with D possibly being TRBD1 (6 bases). The CDR3 has 15 residues. Looked up from germline, CDR1 is SGDLS and CDR2 is YYNGEE. V lost 4 bases, J lost 4 bases, and 17 bases lay in between. CDR3 loop: CASSPTWDTTYGYTF. The CDR3 bases are TGTGCCAGCAGCCCTACCTGGGACACCACCTATGGCTACACCTTC.

The rearrangement joins TRBV7-6 to TRBJ2-2; 7 positions agree with TRBD1. Germline V gene data show CDR1 as SGHVS and CDR2 as FNYEAQ. V shed 0 bases, J shed 1 base, and the junction held 2 bases outside the gene matches. The CDR3 runs to 16 residues. The CDR3 region is CASSLAWTGNTGELFF. For the CDR3, the DNA is TGTGCCAGCAGCTTAGCCTGGACAGGGAACACCGGGGAGCTGTTTTTT.